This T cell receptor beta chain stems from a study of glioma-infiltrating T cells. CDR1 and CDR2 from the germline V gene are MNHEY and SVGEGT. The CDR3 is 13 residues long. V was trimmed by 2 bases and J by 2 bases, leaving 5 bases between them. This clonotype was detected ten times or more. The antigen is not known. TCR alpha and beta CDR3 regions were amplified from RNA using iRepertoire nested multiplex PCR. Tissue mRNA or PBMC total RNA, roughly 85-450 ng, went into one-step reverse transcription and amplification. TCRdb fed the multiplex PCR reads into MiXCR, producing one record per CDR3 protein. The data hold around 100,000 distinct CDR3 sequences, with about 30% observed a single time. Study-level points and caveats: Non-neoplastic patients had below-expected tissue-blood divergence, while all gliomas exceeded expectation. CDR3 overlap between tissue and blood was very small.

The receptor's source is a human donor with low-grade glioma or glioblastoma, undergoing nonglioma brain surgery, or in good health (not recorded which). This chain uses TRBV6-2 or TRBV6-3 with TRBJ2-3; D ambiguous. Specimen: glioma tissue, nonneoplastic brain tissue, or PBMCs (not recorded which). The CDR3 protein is CASSYQFTDTQYF. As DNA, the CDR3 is TGTGCCAGCAGTTACCAATTCACAGATACGCAGTATTTT.